The T cell receptor (beta chain) under discussion was sequenced for a study of shared clonotypes between healthy human individuals. Study-wide results and caveats: Sequencing of the sorted subsets was shown by rarefaction to be incomplete despite large depth. The study found about 5% of naive CD4 clonotypes shared across a handful of donors.

The donor population consisted of healthy HIV-negative adults with no recent acute infections or vaccinations. The V and J ends lost 10 bases and 2 bases respectively, with 3 bases between them. Germline V gene data show CDR1 as SSHAT and CDR2 as FNYEAQ (reference sequence). The CDR3 is made up of 9 amino acids. Here immunoSEQ multiplex PCR was the method, and the copy in TCRdb shows in-frame clones only, minus some. This sample has some 580,000 clones; roughly 97% occur once, and the top ten carry 0.057%. A word on this clone: The antigen is undetermined.

Material for sequencing was naive CD4+ T cells sorted from blood. Subset in this sample: CD45RA+ positively selected. The source of this sequence is a woman between 25 and 40 years old in good health. The V gene is TRBV7-7, the J gene TRBJ2-7, with D hard to call. The CDR3 nucleotides read TGTGCCACAACCTACGAGCAGTACTTC. Its protein product is CATTYEQYF.